Presented here are 11 T cell receptor beta chains from one specimen sequenced in a study of cytomegalovirus exposure and HLA in healthy donors. With 60 Vbeta and 13 Jbeta primers, the PCR was carried out. TCRdb's copy holds only in-frame clones and misses some; the assay was immunoSEQ multiplex PCR. The sample yields about 150,000 clones, 60% to 85% seen once. What was sequenced was PBMCs. All receptors derive from a man aged 40-49 years in good health and CMV-seropositive.

V gene TRBV11-2 combines with J gene TRBJ2-7; D possibly corresponds to TRBD2 (6 bases). This CDR3 contains 13 residues. V gave up 1 base and J gave up 4 bases, with 8 bases separating them. Germline loops: CDR1 SGHAT, CDR2 FQNNGV. This CDR3 is CASSLGGEYEQYF. The CDR3 DNA sequence: TGTGCCAGCAGCTTAGGCGGGGAGTACGAGCAGTACTTC.

This clone has only one observation. The rearrangement joins TRBV5-1 to TRBJ2-3, with D tentatively TRBD2 (5 bases). Germline V gives CDR1 SGHRS, CDR2 YFSETQ. The V end lost 4 bases, the J end lost 0 bases, and 15 bases lay between the germline ends. The CDR3 runs 16 residues. The CDR3 bases are TGCGCCAGCAGCGCCGGACTGCTAGTAAGCACAGATACGCAGTATTTT. Amino acid sequence: CASSAGLLVSTDTQYF.

This chain uses TRBV5-5 with TRBJ2-7, with 8 bases identical to TRBD2. Germline V CDR1 and CDR2: SGHKS, YYEKEE (reference sequence). With 6 bases clipped from V and 4 bases from J, the junction kept 6 bases outside the gene matches. This CDR3 contains 13 residues. This CDR3 is CASTWGGGYEQYF. The DNA of the CDR3 is TGTGCCAGCACCTGGGGCGGGGGGTACGAGCAGTACTTC.

A remark on this clone: The junction departs from the called germline gene at one end, perhaps through a read error. DNA of the CDR3: TGTGCCTGGATTTTCGGACAGGGCCCGGTCTTC. Its translation: CAWIFGQGPVF. The chain combines TRBV30 with TRBJ2-1, with TRBD1 identical over 8 bases. The germline V gene encodes CDR1 GTSNPN and CDR2 SVGIG (reference sequence). This CDR3 has 11 residues. Full variable domain (rest looked up from reference TRBV30 and TRBJ2-1): SQTIHQWPATLVQPVGSPLSLECTVEGTSNPNLYWYRQAAGRGLQLLFYSVGIGQISSEVPQNLSASRPQDRQFILSSKKLLLSDSGFYLCAWIFGQGPVFGPGTRLTVL.

As concerns this clone: Germline is not matched at one junction end, which may reflect a read error. J is TRBJ2-7 and V is TRBV5-8; no clear D gene. The CDR3 consists of 9 residues. Germline V CDR1 and CDR2: SGHTS, YDEGEE. The CDR3 loop reads CASRPSAWF. The CDR3 region has the DNA TGTGCCAGCAGGCCCTCCGCGTGGTTC.

The rearrangement joins TRBV6-5 to TRBJ2-3; 12 bases are a match to TRBD2. With V trimmed by 4 bases and J by 3 bases, 5 bases remained unmatched. Germline V gives CDR1 MNHEY, CDR2 SVGAGI. This CDR3 comprises 16 residues. The CDR3 DNA is TGTGCCAGCAGTTTGGTAGGGACTAGCGGGACAGATACGCAGTATTTT. This sequence encodes CASSLVGTSGTDTQYF.

This chain uses TRBV27 with TRBJ2-1; 8 bases align to TRBD2. Germline trimming cut 2 bases from V and 2 bases from J; bases unmatched to any gene: 2. CDR1 and CDR2 (germline): MNHEY, SMNVEV (reference sequence). This CDR3 has 15 residues. The CDR3 region is CASSLGTSPYNEQFF. In nucleotides, the CDR3 is TGTGCCAGCAGTTTAGGGACTAGTCCCTACAATGAGCAGTTCTTC.

V gene TRBV2 combines with J gene TRBJ1-5, with TRBD1 matching 8 bases. V shed 5 bases, J shed 5 bases, and the junction held 5 bases outside the gene matches. This CDR3 contains 14 residues. CDR1 and CDR2 (germline): SNHLY, FYNNEI. This CDR3 is CASSRTGLDQPQHF. CDR3 in DNA: TGTGCCAGCAGTCGGACAGGGTTGGATCAGCCCCAGCATTTT.

The table lists this clone with a few counts. The rearrangement links TRBV5-1 to TRBJ1-2; a possible D gene is TRBD1 (5 bases). Germline loops: CDR1 SGHRS, CDR2 YFSETQ. V lost 0 bases, J lost 8 bases, and 11 bases lay in between. The CDR3 has 13 amino acids. The CDR3 loop is CASSLEGMGGYTF. In DNA, the CDR3 is TGCGCCAGCAGCTTGGAGGGGATGGGCGGCTACACCTTC.

The rearrangement joins TRBV5-4 to TRBJ2-5, with 10 nucleotides matching TRBD2. CDR1 and CDR2 from the germline V gene are SGHNT and YYREEE (reference sequence). The CDR3 contains 19 residues. V dropped 4 bases and J dropped 4; count of bases not matched to a gene: 19. DNA of the CDR3: TGTGCCAGCAGCCCCTTAGCCTCTACTAGCGGGATGGTGGGAGAGACCCAGTACTTC. This gives the protein CASSPLASTSGMVGETQYF. The full variable domain, in which reference TRBV5-4 and TRBJ2-5 provide the parts outside the CDR3, is ETGVTQSPTHLIKTRGQQVTLRCSSQSGHNTVSWYQQALGQGPQFIFQYYREEENGRGNFPPRFSGLQFPNYSSELNVNALELDDSALYLCASSPLASTSGMVGETQYFGPGTRLLVL.

V usage is TRBV6-1 and J usage is TRBJ1-5; TRBD1 matches at 7 bases. Per the germline V gene, CDR1 is MNHNS and CDR2 is SASEGT. J lost 6 bases, V lost 8 bases, and 13 bases had no gene match. The length of the CDR3 is 15 residues. CDR3 DNA sequence: TGTGCCAGCGGGCCCCCGCCAGGGGGGTTTCAGCCCCAGCATTTT. As protein: CASGPPPGGFQPQHF.